A selection of T cell receptor beta chains follows, all from one sample in a study of cytomegalovirus exposure and HLA in healthy donors. Produced via immunoSEQ multiplex PCR; TCRdb's table is partial and in-frame only. The table records around 120,000 clones, 77% of them present only once. Sequenced: PBMCs. Receptors originate from a human donor in good health. Each CDR3 is given with its conserved first and last residue. Fields, in order: J gene, D gene, clone size, V gene, CDR3 protein, CDR3 DNA. The D gene is left open where the match is weak. Clone size is given for some rows only: seen once, a few or many times, or a class if the clone is expanded.

>TRBJ2-2|TRBD2|NA|TRBV7-3
CASSLFGLAGDRTGELFF
TGTGCCAGCAGCTTGTTCGGACTAGCGGGAGATCGGACCGGGGAGCTGTTTTTT
>TRBJ1-2|NA|NA|TRBV29-1
CSVEEQEENGYTF
TGCAGCGTTGAAGAGCAGGAAGAAAATGGCTACACCTTC
>TRBJ1-2|TRBD1|NA|TRBV10-3
CATRDREVYGYTF
TGTGCCACCCGGGACAGGGAGGTCTATGGCTACACCTTC
>TRBJ2-5|TRBD2|NA|TRBV2
CASSELPSGNVGGGQYF
TGTGCCAGCAGTGAGCTCCCTAGCGGGAATGTAGGGGGGGGCCAGTACTTC
>TRBJ2-1|TRBD2|NA|TRBV18
CASSPPRLAGVEQFF
TGTGCCAGCTCACCACCTCGACTAGCGGGAGTCGAGCAGTTCTTC
>TRBJ1-5|NA|NA|TRBV5-6
CASSRTLGGLDSNQPQHF
TGTGCCAGCAGCCGGACACTTGGGGGCCTTGATAGCAATCAGCCCCAGCATTTT
>TRBJ1-2|TRBD1|NA|TRBV29-1
CSASQGGEGYTF
TGCAGCGCTTCTCAGGGGGGTGAGGGCTACACCTTC
>TRBJ2-7|NA|NA|TRBV28
CASSLEGNEQYF
TGTGCCAGCAGTTTGGAGGGGAACGAGCAGTACTTC
>TRBJ1-3|NA|NA|TRBV18
CASFTNTDGNTIYF
TGTGCCAGCTTCACCAACACAGATGGAAACACCATATATTTT
>TRBJ2-5|NA|NA|TRBV2
CASSESRLSGKRPQYF
TGTGCCAGCAGTGAATCCAGACTATCCGGCAAGAGACCCCAGTACTTC
>TRBJ2-2|NA|NA|TRBV6-5
CASRDSSANTGELFF
TGTGCCAGTAGAGACAGCTCTGCGAACACCGGGGAGCTGTTTTTT
>TRBJ2-1|NA|once|TRBV11-2
CASRPLRSEQFF
TGTGCCAGCAGACCCCTTCGGAGTGAGCAGTTCTTC
>TRBJ1-3|NA|NA|TRBV18
CASSPDWSGNTIYF
TGTGCCAGCTCCCCCGACTGGTCTGGAAACACCATATATTTT
>TRBJ2-1|TRBD1|NA|TRBV19
CASSMSTGGVYEQFF
TGTGCCAGTAGTATGTCAACAGGGGGCGTGTATGAGCAGTTCTTC
>TRBJ2-1|NA|NA|TRBV5-1
CASSSLSRGYNEQFF
TGCGCCAGCAGCTCCCTCTCGCGGGGTTACAATGAGCAGTTCTTC
>TRBJ2-1|NA|NA|TRBV7-3
CASSTNANEQFF
TGTGCCAGCAGCACGAACGCGAATGAGCAGTTCTTC
>TRBJ2-7|NA|few|TRBV28
CASFDSSSYEQYF
TGTGCCAGCTTCGACAGCTCCTCCTACGAGCAGTACTTC
>TRBJ2-7|TRBD1|NA|TRBV19
CASRPTGTYEQYF
TGTGCCAGTAGGCCGACAGGGACCTACGAGCAGTACTTC
>TRBJ2-6|NA|NA|TRBV5-1
CASRATFSGANVLTF
TGCGCCAGCAGGGCAACCTTCTCTGGGGCCAACGTCCTGACTTTC
>TRBJ1-1|NA|NA|TRBV11-2
CASSLSGAGTGEAFF
TGTGCCAGCAGCTTGAGTGGTGCGGGGACTGGTGAAGCTTTCTTT
>TRBJ2-7|NA|NA|TRBV27
CASSQQGTFYEQYF
TGTGCCAGCAGTCAGCAGGGAACCTTCTACGAGCAGTACTTC
>TRBJ1-2|NA|NA|TRBV29-1
CSVAGHPNYGYTF
TGCAGCGTGGCTGGACACCCTAACTATGGCTACACCTTC
>TRBJ2-7|TRBD1|NA|TRBV5-5
CASSGGTGATYEQYF
TGTGCCAGCAGCGGGGGGACAGGCGCGACCTACGAGCAGTACTTC
>TRBJ1-3|NA|NA|TRBV6-1
CASSSYSGNTIYF
TGTGCCAGCAGTTCCTACTCTGGAAACACCATATATTTT
>TRBJ1-2|TRBD1|NA|TRBV12-5
CASGSPDRWYGYTF
TGTGCTAGTGGTTCGCCGGACAGGTGGTATGGCTACACCTTC
>TRBJ1-1|NA|NA|TRBV27
CASSPAYAAEAFF
TGTGCCAGCAGTCCCGCTTATGCGGCTGAAGCTTTCTTT
>TRBJ2-3|TRBD1|NA|TRBV5-6
CASSLSGQITDTQYF
TGTGCCAGCAGCTTGTCGGGACAGATCACAGATACGCAGTATTTT
>TRBJ1-5|TRBD1|NA|TRBV16
CASSQGQGNQPQHF
TGTGCCAGCAGCCAGGGACAGGGCAATCAGCCCCAGCATTTT
>TRBJ1-2|TRBD1|few|TRBV11-3
CASSYDRGYGYTF
TGTGCCAGCAGCTACGACAGGGGCTATGGCTACACCTTC
>TRBJ2-7|TRBD2|few|TRBV7-9
CASSAGVRSYEQYF
TGTGCCAGCAGCGCGGGAGTCCGCTCCTACGAGCAGTACTTC
>TRBJ2-1|TRBD1|few|TRBV11-3
CASSLGQGAYNEQFF
TGTGCCAGCAGCCTTGGACAGGGGGCTTACAATGAGCAGTTCTTC
>TRBJ2-2|NA|NA|TRBV27
CASSIHDRRPTGELFF
TGTGCCAGCAGTATCCATGACAGGCGCCCCACCGGGGAGCTGTTTTTT
>TRBJ2-7|NA|NA|TRBV9
CASSPRFGGRGDYEQYF
TGTGCCAGCAGCCCCCGGTTCGGGGGACGGGGCGACTACGAGCAGTACTTC
>TRBJ1-6|NA|NA|TRBV7-9
CASSLMQGQDSPLHF
TGTGCCAGCAGCTTAATGCAGGGTCAGGATTCACCCCTCCACTTT